This T cell receptor (beta chain) was captured by sequencing in a study of shared clonotypes between healthy human individuals. For the study at large: CD4 naive cells filled three plates per donor, CD4 memory three, CD8 naive two and CD8 memory one.

Regarding this clone: Its antigen remains unknown.

The trim removed 4 bases at V and 3 bases at J, leaving 7 bases unmatched. This CDR3 contains 16 residues. Original data processing: Junction-only sequences produced by ImmunoSEQ had no quality scores, so filtering differed. Method: immunoSEQ multiplex PCR; TCRdb's copy keeps in-frame clones and lacks some. V and J calls and clone size are copied from that table; D and trimming were computed from the DNA. The table has some 980,000 clones, approximately 76% seen once; the top ten hold 1.5%. Broader study findings: Collection of samples was limited to blood; tissue repertoires likely differ.

The specimen sequenced was memory CD4+ T cells sorted from blood. Subset noted: CD45RA-negative fraction. The clonotype was recovered from a man younger than 30 in good health. This rearrangement joins TRBV5-3 to TRBJ2-5; 12 bases fit TRBD2. TRBV5-3 is identified as an open reading frame with a role that is uncertain. The DNA for the CDR3 is TGTGCCAGAAGCCCCCGACTAGCGGGAGTTGAAGAGACCCAGTACTTC. This sequence encodes CARSPRLAGVEETQYF.